This T cell receptor (beta chain) comes out of a study of cytomegalovirus exposure and HLA in healthy donors. Primers included in the PCR were 60 Vbeta and 13 Jbeta primers. Produced via immunoSEQ multiplex PCR; TCRdb's table is partial and in-frame only. This table has about 130,000 clones, approximately 75% appearing once. This clone was observed a few times. The germline V gene has CDR1 MDHEN and CDR2 SYDVKM. The V gene lost 3 bases and the J gene lost 0 bases, with 11 bases spanning the gap. This CDR3 spans 15 amino acids. The rearrangement uses TRBV28 and TRBJ2-5; no clear D gene. The receptor was isolated from a man aged 25-45 years in good health and CMV-seronegative. Sequencing was carried out using PBMCs. The CDR3 spells CASSLATMYQETQYF. The CDR3, as DNA: TGTGCCAGCAGTTTGGCCACCATGTACCAAGAGACCCAGTACTTC.